The clone carrying this T cell receptor beta chain was recorded a few times. The target antigen is unknown. This entry comes from a study of T cell repertoires in cytomegalovirus infection. The study, taken as a whole, reports: CMV-specific TCR beta clonotypes restricted by HLA-C dominated the ex vivo response.

TCRdb recomputed calls from the reads with MiXCR, one row per CDR3 protein. The sample yields about 920,000 distinct CDR3 sequences, roughly 30% seen once. CDR1 is SEHNR and CDR2 is FQNEAQ in the germline V gene (reference sequence). CDR3 length: 15 amino acids. The V end was cut by 5 bases, the J end by 3 bases, with 14 bases between. The sequence was collected from a human donor in good health (CMV status not recorded). Some clones in this sample may be carry-over from other donors' samples. This specimen was cultured CD8+ T cells from PBMCs, taken from culture after CMV antigen stimulation. This chain uses TRBV7-9 with TRBJ1-5; D remains unclear. This CDR3 is CASSASGDLNQPQHF. Written as DNA, the CDR3 is TGTGCCAGCAGCGCATCCGGGGATCTCAATCAGCCCCAGCATTTT. The entire variable domain, with the rest obtained from reference TRBV7-9 and TRBJ1-5, is as follows: DTGVSQNPRHKITKRGQNVTFRCDPISEHNRLYWYRQTLGQGPEFLTYFQNEAQLEKSRLLSDRFSAERPKGSFSTLEIQRTEQGDSAMYLCASSASGDLNQPQHFGDGTRLSIL.